This is a list of T cell receptor beta chains from one sample in a study of neurological immune-mediated disorders. Each CDR3 protein gets one entry after TCRdb re-called the 5' RACE reads with MiXCR. Seen here are over 60,000 distinct CDR3 sequences, 5.2% observed once, and the top ten hold about 2.7%. The sequenced sample consisted of PBMCs. Receptor source: a woman aged 25 to 45 with multiple sclerosis. Both conserved end residues are part of each CDR3. Size is omitted from some rows. Given values are once, few, many or a class for expanded clones.

14	TRBV20-1	TRBJ2-1	many	CSARDVKGAVEQFF
14	TRBV7-9	TRBJ2-1	many	CASSPREGANEQFF
11	TRBV29-1	TRBJ1-1	many	CSVARAQEAFF
14	TRBV20-1	TRBJ2-3	many	CSAPGLLGPDTQYF
17	TRBV7-2	TRBJ2-3	-	CASSLGELAGNTDTQYF
12	TRBV5-1	TRBJ2-1	many	CASSLEGNEQFF
14	TRBV10-3	TRBJ1-1	many	CAITPGGGGTEAFF
16	TRBV20-1	TRBJ2-7	-	CSALNLGGLSSYEQYF
15	TRBV4-1	TRBJ1-5	many	CASSQRDSSNQPQHF
10	TRBV20-1	TRBJ2-7	many	CSARHYEQYF
15	TRBV5-8	TRBJ1-6	few	CASSNSGVRNSPLHF
15	TRBV5-8	TRBJ2-7	many	CASSKGKPSSYEQYF
15	TRBV7-6	TRBJ2-2	many	CASSPGLANTGELFF
13	TRBV6-6	TRBJ1-2	-	CATTGLANYGYTF
11	TRBV28	TRBJ1-2	many	CASGGIPLYTF
16	TRBV20-1	TRBJ2-7	many	CSARAARDREHYEQYF
14	TRBV5-1	TRBJ2-1	many	CASRAGTGWNEQFF
16	TRBV20-1	TRBJ2-3	many	CSARDRTLLGLNTQYF
15	TRBV5-5	TRBJ1-1	many	CASSSDTGRSTEAFF
14	TRBV6-5	TRBJ2-7	many	CASSSPGGSYEQYF
13	TRBV9	TRBJ2-5	many	CASSESLQETQYF